This T cell receptor beta chain was identified during a study of CD8 T cells in ankylosing spondylitis (dated by TCRdb to about 2017). Study-wide context: To find TCR variants linked to disease, the study profiled T cell receptor beta repertoires in ankylosing spondylitis patients and healthy donors. The whole study cohort included under 140 healthy donors and 25 or so ankylosing spondylitis patients. Peripheral blood was sampled, and synovial fluid was additionally collected from ankylosing spondylitis patients.

V is clipped by 6 bases and J by 6 bases, and the sequence between their germline boundaries is 17 bases long. The germline V gene yields MNHEY for CDR1 and SVGEGT for CDR2. The cysteine opens and the phenylalanine closes a CDR3 of 15 amino acids. Only CDR3 DNA is held: 45 bases, read in frame from base 1. General findings and caveats noted by the study authors: The disease-linked clones had a CD8+ phenotype and were found at relatively low frequencies in peripheral blood. A TCR beta motif made up of seven or eight highly homologous amino acid variants appeared to be characteristic of blood from ankylosing spondylitis patients. According to the report, matched synovial fluid samples from ankylosing spondylitis patients were significantly enriched for the disease-linked clones. Some of the motif variants had been reported before in the synovial fluid and blood of reactive arthritis patients, a finding that suggests common disease-initiation mechanisms.

Sequenced using an Illumina HiSeq 2500. TCR beta libraries were prepared by quantitative 5'-RACE with molecular barcodes. Per the source publication's procedure: A new computational method based on a probabilistic model of VDJ rearrangement was used to identify disease-linked TCR variants. TCRdb passed the public sequencing reads through fastp at Q25 and MiXCR, retaining productive beta sequences. Here each entry gathers all rows of one CDR3 protein and keeps the most common genes and DNA. It is TCRdb's table, rather than the study itself, that gives the V and J calls and clone size. Across this sample there are about 390,000 distinct CDR3 sequences, with about a fifth seen only once. The leading ten clones occupy about 15% of the sample. This clonotype was seen many times. What this receptor recognizes is not known. Base quality data are lacking; no much larger clone is found one base away.

This TCR came from a male donor with ankylosing spondylitis. The sequenced material came from blood, either unsorted or a sorted T cell fraction (not recorded which). The V and J segments used are TRBV6-2 or TRBV6-3 and TRBJ2-2; 5 matching bases give a weak D call of TRBD1. This receptor carries the CDR3 CASSLLAPGSGELFF. The DNA is TGTGCCAGCAGCCTACTCGCCCCAGGGTCCGGGGAGCTGTTTTTT.